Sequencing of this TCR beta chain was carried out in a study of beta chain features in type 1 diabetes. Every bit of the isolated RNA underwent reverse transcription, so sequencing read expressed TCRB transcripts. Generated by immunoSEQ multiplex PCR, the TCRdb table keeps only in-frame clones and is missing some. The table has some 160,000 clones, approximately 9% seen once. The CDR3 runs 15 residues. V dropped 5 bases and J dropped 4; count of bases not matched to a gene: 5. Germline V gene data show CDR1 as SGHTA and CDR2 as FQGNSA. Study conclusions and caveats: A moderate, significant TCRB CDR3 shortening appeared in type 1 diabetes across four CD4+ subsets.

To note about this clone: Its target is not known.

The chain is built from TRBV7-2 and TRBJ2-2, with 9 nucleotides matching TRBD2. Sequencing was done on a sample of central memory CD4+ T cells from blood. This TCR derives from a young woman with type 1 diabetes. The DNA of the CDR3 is TGTGCCAGCAGCCTCGTAGCGGGAGTCACCGGGGAGCTGTTTTTT. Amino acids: CASSLVAGVTGELFF.